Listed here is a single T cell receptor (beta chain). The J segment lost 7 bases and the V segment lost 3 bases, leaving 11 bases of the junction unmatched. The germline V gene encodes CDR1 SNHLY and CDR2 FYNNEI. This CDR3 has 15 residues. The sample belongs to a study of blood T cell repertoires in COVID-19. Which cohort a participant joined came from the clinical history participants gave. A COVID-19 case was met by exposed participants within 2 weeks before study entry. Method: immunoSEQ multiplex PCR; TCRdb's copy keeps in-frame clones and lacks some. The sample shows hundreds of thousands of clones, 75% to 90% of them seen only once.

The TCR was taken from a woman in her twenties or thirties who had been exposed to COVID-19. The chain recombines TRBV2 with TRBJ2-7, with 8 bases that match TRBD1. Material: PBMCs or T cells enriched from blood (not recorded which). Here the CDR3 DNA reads TGTGCCAGCAGTGACCGAAGGACAGGGCTTTTGGAGCAGTACTTC. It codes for CASSDRRTGLLEQYF.